This T cell receptor beta chain derives from a study of OX40 agonist ivuxolimab in advanced cancers. On the study more broadly: With ivuxolimab, an agonistic anti-OX40 (CD134) antibody, patients were treated.

Study results and caveats: The antigen specificity of the peripheral T cells (those that were expanded) was not determined. On average, CD8+ T cells had more expanded clones than CD4+.

Details on this clone: Its specificity is not known.

Only in-frame clones appear in the TCRdb table, and some are missing; sequencing was by immunoSEQ multiplex PCR. The data show some 80,000 clones, 92% seen once. This TCR came from an adult with an advanced solid tumor such as melanoma, head and neck, liver or kidney cancer. Here the sequenced sample was CD4+ or CD8+ T cells sorted from blood, taken in a trial of the OX40 agonist ivuxolimab.

CDR3 sequence reads: CASSLPGQNTEAFF. CDR3 DNA sequence: TGTGCCAGCAGCTTACCGGGACAGAACACTGAAGCTTTCTTT. The chain has TRBV7-2 and TRBJ1-1; D is possibly TRBD1 (6 bases). The CDR3 is 14 amino acids. V dropped 2 bases and J dropped 1 base, with 8 bases sitting between them. Germline V gives CDR1 SGHTA, CDR2 FQGNSA.